This T cell receptor beta chain was sequenced in a study of metastatic and nonmetastatic thyroid tumors. As for the study in general: Repertoires from blood and tumor or nodule tissue of malignant and benign thyroid patients were compared. Study-level results: The reported finding was significantly higher TCR beta diversity in malignant thyroid tumors relative to benign nodules, in blood and tumor.

As to this clone: As yet, its antigen is unknown.

Each patient came to thyroid surgery without any prior treatment (of any kind). How the authors handled the data: Clinicopathological groups differed in CDR3, with these differences serving to build a distant-metastasis classifier for papillary thyroid cancer. TCRdb redid the clone calls on the PCR reads using MiXCR. The V and J calls and clone size come from TCRdb's table, not from the authors' own analysis. The sample contains fewer than 50,000 clones, around 28% of which appear only once. Sequenced sample: blood. The receptor was isolated from a male donor with papillary thyroid cancer or a benign thyroid nodule (not recorded which). Some clones in this sample may be carry-over from other donors' samples.

The chain's CDR3 is CASQDSPAPYEQYF. CDR3 nucleotides: TGTGCCAGCCAGGACAGCCCTGCTCCCTACGAGCAGTACTTC. The chain carries TRBV28 and TRBJ2-7, with a possible D match to TRBD1 (6 bases). The CDR3 is 14 residues long. V was shortened by 8 bases and J by 2 bases, with 16 bases between the two germline ends. Germline CDR1 reads MDHEN; CDR2 reads SYDVKM.